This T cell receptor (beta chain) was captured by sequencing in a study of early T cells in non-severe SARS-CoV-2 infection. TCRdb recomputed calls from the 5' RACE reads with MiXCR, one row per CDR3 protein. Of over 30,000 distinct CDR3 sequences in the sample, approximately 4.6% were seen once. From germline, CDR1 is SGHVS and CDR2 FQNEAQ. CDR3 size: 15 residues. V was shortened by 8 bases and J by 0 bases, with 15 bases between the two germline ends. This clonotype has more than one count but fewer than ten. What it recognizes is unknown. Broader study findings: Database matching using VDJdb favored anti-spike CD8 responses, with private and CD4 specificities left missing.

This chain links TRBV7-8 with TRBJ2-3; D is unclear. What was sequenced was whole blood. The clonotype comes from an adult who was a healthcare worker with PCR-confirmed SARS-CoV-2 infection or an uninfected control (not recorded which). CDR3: CASRRTGASTDTQYF. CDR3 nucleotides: TGTGCCAGCCGCAGGACGGGTGCTAGCACAGATACGCAGTATTTT.